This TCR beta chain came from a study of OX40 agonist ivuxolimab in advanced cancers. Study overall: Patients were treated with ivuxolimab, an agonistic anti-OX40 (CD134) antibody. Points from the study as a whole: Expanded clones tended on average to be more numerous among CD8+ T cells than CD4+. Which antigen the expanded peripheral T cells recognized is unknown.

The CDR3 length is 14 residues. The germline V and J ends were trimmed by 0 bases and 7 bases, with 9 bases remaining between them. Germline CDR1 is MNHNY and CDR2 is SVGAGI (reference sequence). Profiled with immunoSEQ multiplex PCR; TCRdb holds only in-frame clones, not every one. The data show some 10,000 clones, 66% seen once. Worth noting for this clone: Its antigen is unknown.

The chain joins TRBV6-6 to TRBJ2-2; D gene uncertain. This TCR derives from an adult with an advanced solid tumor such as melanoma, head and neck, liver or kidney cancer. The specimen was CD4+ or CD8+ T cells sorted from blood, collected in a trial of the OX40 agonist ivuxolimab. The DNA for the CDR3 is TGTGCCAGCAGTTACTCTCCTATGGGCGGGGAGCTGTTTTTT. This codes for CASSYSPMGGELFF.